Detailed here is one T cell receptor (beta chain). As yet, its antigen is unknown. The sample originates from a study of T cell responses to AZD1222 COVID-19 vaccine. Study results and caveats: After the peak T cell response, and only then, were repertoires sampled. Vaccine-associated CD4 TCRs spanned spike, dominant at 160-218 and 743-854. Seropositive AZD1222 recipients at baseline numbered only 5 or 6.

Clones were sequenced by immunoSEQ multiplex PCR, and TCRdb holds only the in-frame ones, with some missing. The sample has 120,000 to 150,000 clones, roughly nine tenths seen once. The length of the CDR3 is 16 residues. The V gene's germline CDR1 is ENHRY and CDR2 SYGVKD. Trimming left V 0 bases short and J 0 bases short, with 8 bases between. The chain is built from TRBV10-3 and TRBJ1-4, with D unresolved. The TCR originated in an adult in good health. The starting material was peripheral blood, obtained on day 0 of AZD1222 vaccination. The chain's CDR3 is CAISESLTPTNEKLFF. CDR3 in DNA: TGTGCCATCAGTGAGTCCCTGACACCAACTAATGAAAAACTGTTTTTT.